This TCR beta chain was sequenced during a study of blood T cell repertoires in COVID-19. Clones were read by immunoSEQ multiplex PCR, and TCRdb kept only the in-frame ones, dropping some. The table records hundreds of thousands of clones, roughly 90% of them present only once. From germline, CDR1 is MNHEY and CDR2 SVGAGI. V was pared by 6 bases and J by 3 bases, with 5 bases of the junction left unmatched. CDR3 size: 15 residues. The clonotype originates from a woman between 25 and 40 years old who had recovered from COVID-19. The J gene is TRBJ2-2, the V gene TRBV6-5; TRBD2 agrees at 9 bases. Source material: PBMCs or T cells enriched from blood (not recorded which). CDR3 coding DNA: TGTGCCAGCAGGATAGCGGGGGTGTACACCGGGGAGCTGTTTTTT. Its protein product is CASRIAGVYTGELFF.